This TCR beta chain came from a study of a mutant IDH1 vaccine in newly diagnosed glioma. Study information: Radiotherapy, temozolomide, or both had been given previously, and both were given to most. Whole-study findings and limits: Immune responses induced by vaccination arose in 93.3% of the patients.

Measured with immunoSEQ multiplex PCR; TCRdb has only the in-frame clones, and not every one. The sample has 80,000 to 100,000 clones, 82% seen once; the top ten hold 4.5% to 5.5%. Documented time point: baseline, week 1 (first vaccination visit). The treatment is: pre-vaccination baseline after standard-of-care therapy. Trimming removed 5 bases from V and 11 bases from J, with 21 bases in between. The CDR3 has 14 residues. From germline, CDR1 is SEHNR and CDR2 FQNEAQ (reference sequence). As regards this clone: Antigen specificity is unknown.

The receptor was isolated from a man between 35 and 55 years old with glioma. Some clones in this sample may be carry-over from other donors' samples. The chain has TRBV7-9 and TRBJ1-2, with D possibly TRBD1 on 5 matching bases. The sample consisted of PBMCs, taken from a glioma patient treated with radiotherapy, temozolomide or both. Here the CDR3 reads CASSPNRDARAYTF. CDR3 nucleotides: TGTGCCAGCAGCCCCAACCGGGACGCGAGGGCATACACCTTC.